The TCR beta chain described here comes from a study of identifying expanded T cells in peripheral blood. Findings of the study overall: Differentially abundant clones: around 1.2 between replicates, 16.4 at two to three weeks, around 19 at four.

No infections or other immune events were documented during collection. Profiled with immunoSEQ multiplex PCR; TCRdb holds only in-frame clones, not every one. The sample lists roughly 92,000 clones, about 88% seen once, with around 20% in the top ten. This clone was recorded many times. The antigen is undetermined. With 1 base removed from V and 2 bases from J, the gap between germline ends came to 7 bases. The CDR3 is made up of 14 amino acids. The germline CDR1 and CDR2 sequences are MNHEY and SVGAGI. The clonotype originates from a person aged 18 to 75 in good health. Sample: blood. V gene TRBV6-5 combines with J gene TRBJ2-3; D unclear. As DNA, the CDR3 is TGTGCCAGCAGTTACTATGGAGACACAGATACGCAGTATTTT. This gives the protein CASSYYGDTDTQYF.